These T cell receptor beta chains were read from a single sample in a study of control samples from healthy donors and cancer patients. TCRdb's table, derived via immunoSEQ multiplex PCR, lists solely in-frame clones and lacks some. The sample consists of 400,000 to 500,000 clones, about 93% of them appearing once. Sequencing was performed on PBMCs. These receptors all come from a man in his forties with head and neck cancer. Both conserved end residues are part of each CDR3. D genes are given only for firm matches. Some rows mark clone size as missing; the rest say once, few, many or name a class of expanded clone.

abundance: .
j_gene: TRBJ1-2
d_gene: .
v_gene: TRBV3-1/TRBV3-2
CDR3nt: TGTGCCAGCAGCCAAAGAGACCCAGGGGTTAATGGCTACACCTTC
CDR3aa: CASSQRDPGVNGYTF

abundance: .
j_gene: TRBJ1-1
d_gene: TRBD1
v_gene: TRBV6-6
CDR3nt: TGTGCCAGCATCTCATCAGGACAGGGGACTGAAGCTTTCTTT
CDR3aa: CASISSGQGTEAFF

abundance: once
j_gene: TRBJ2-1
d_gene: TRBD2
v_gene: TRBV5-4
CDR3nt: TGTGCCAGCATAGCGGGAGTCGGGGGTGAGCAGTTCTTC
CDR3aa: CASIAGVGGEQFF

abundance: .
j_gene: TRBJ1-2
d_gene: TRBD1
v_gene: TRBV7-3
CDR3nt: TGTGCCAGCAGCACCCTGACAGGGACCGGCTACACCTTC
CDR3aa: CASSTLTGTGYTF

abundance: .
j_gene: TRBJ1-1
d_gene: .
v_gene: TRBV29-1
CDR3nt: TGCAGCGTTGTGACAGGCACTGAAGCTTTCTTT
CDR3aa: CSVVTGTEAFF

abundance: once
j_gene: TRBJ1-2
d_gene: .
v_gene: TRBV4-1
CDR3nt: TGCGCCAGCAGCCCGTTGACAGCTAACTATGGCTACACCTTC
CDR3aa: CASSPLTANYGYTF

abundance: .
j_gene: TRBJ1-1
d_gene: .
v_gene: TRBV19
CDR3nt: TGTGCCAGTAGTACATTCGCCGGGGCCAACACTGAAGCTTTCTTT
CDR3aa: CASSTFAGANTEAFF

abundance: .
j_gene: TRBJ1-5
d_gene: .
v_gene: TRBV11-2
CDR3nt: TGTGCCAGCAGCTTAGATTCTCAGGCGCAGCCCCAGCATTTT
CDR3aa: CASSLDSQAQPQHF

abundance: .
j_gene: TRBJ2-1
d_gene: TRBD1
v_gene: TRBV13
CDR3nt: TGTGCCAGCAGCTCGGCCGGGACAGGGGACAATGAGCAGTTCTTC
CDR3aa: CASSSAGTGDNEQFF

abundance: .
j_gene: TRBJ2-1
d_gene: TRBD2
v_gene: TRBV29-1
CDR3nt: TGCAGCGTTACTAGCGGAACGTTCTACAATGAGCAGTTCTTC
CDR3aa: CSVTSGTFYNEQFF

abundance: once
j_gene: TRBJ1-1
d_gene: TRBD1
v_gene: TRBV12-5
CDR3nt: TGTGCTAGTGGTTCTCAAAGCGCGGTACGAGGCGGACAGGGGCTCCATGGAACTGAAGCTTTCTTT
CDR3aa: CASGSQSAVRGGQGLHGTEAFF

abundance: .
j_gene: TRBJ2-3
d_gene: .
v_gene: TRBV7-8
CDR3nt: TGTGCCAGCAGCACTAATCCAGCGGGAGATACGCAGTATTTT
CDR3aa: CASSTNPAGDTQYF

abundance: once
j_gene: TRBJ2-3
d_gene: TRBD2
v_gene: TRBV5-1
CDR3nt: TGCGCCAGCAGATATGGACTAGATTGGGCCGATACGCAGTATTTT
CDR3aa: CASRYGLDWADTQYF

abundance: once
j_gene: TRBJ2-7
d_gene: .
v_gene: TRBV9
CDR3nt: TGTGCCAGCAGCGTAGACCTGATAGCGGCCATGGGCGAGCAGTACTTC
CDR3aa: CASSVDLIAAMGEQYF

abundance: .
j_gene: TRBJ2-2
d_gene: .
v_gene: TRBV30
CDR3nt: TGTGCCTGGAGTGCGCCTCGGGCAAATCATTCCGGGGAGCTGTTTTTT
CDR3aa: CAWSAPRANHSGELFF

abundance: .
j_gene: TRBJ2-5
d_gene: TRBD2
v_gene: TRBV5-6
CDR3nt: TGTGCCAGCAGCCCGACTAGCCGGGGGACCCAGTACTTC
CDR3aa: CASSPTSRGTQYF

abundance: .
j_gene: TRBJ2-1
d_gene: TRBD2
v_gene: TRBV5-1
CDR3nt: TGCGCCAGCAGCACCGGGACTAGCGGGAGGAGCTCCTACAATGAGCAGTTCTTC
CDR3aa: CASSTGTSGRSSYNEQFF

abundance: .
j_gene: TRBJ1-4
d_gene: .
v_gene: TRBV19
CDR3nt: TGTGCCAGTAGTACCAAGACAACTAATGAAAAACTGTTTTTT
CDR3aa: CASSTKTTNEKLFF

abundance: .
j_gene: TRBJ2-7
d_gene: .
v_gene: TRBV2
CDR3nt: TGTGCCAGCAGTGAAGGACAGGTTTCTGTTACGCCGCAGCAGTACTTC
CDR3aa: CASSEGQVSVTPQQYF

abundance: .
j_gene: TRBJ1-5
d_gene: .
v_gene: TRBV19
CDR3nt: TGTGCCAGTAGCACAGGGAGCAATCAGCCCCAGCATTTT
CDR3aa: CASSTGSNQPQHF

abundance: .
j_gene: TRBJ2-7
d_gene: TRBD2
v_gene: TRBV6-5
CDR3nt: TGTGCCAGCGCAGTAGCGGGTGCCTCCTACGAGCAGTACTTC
CDR3aa: CASAVAGASYEQYF

abundance: .
j_gene: TRBJ1-2
d_gene: .
v_gene: TRBV4-3
CDR3nt: TGCGCCGGAAGGAGAGGGGGCTACACCTTC
CDR3aa: CAGRRGGYTF

abundance: .
j_gene: TRBJ2-1
d_gene: .
v_gene: TRBV20-1
CDR3nt: TGCAGTGCATCACAGGGATGGGAGCAGTTCTTC
CDR3aa: CSASQGWEQFF

abundance: .
j_gene: TRBJ1-2
d_gene: .
v_gene: TRBV29-1
CDR3nt: TGCAGCGTTGAATTTGGGGGTGAGCATGGCTACACCTTC
CDR3aa: CSVEFGGEHGYTF

abundance: .
j_gene: TRBJ1-2
d_gene: .
v_gene: TRBV5-1
CDR3nt: TGCGCCAGCAGCTACGAAAGATTAAACTATGGCTACACCTTC
CDR3aa: CASSYERLNYGYTF

abundance: .
j_gene: TRBJ1-4
d_gene: .
v_gene: TRBV5-1
CDR3nt: TGCGCCAGCAGCTTGAGTCTCAGGGGCCCCGATGAAAAACTGTTTTTT
CDR3aa: CASSLSLRGPDEKLFF

abundance: .
j_gene: TRBJ2-7
d_gene: TRBD1
v_gene: TRBV3-1/TRBV3-2
CDR3nt: TGTGCCAGCAGCCAACTGGACAGGGACTACGAGCAGTACTTC
CDR3aa: CASSQLDRDYEQYF

abundance: .
j_gene: TRBJ2-1
d_gene: .
v_gene: TRBV12-3/TRBV12-4
CDR3nt: TGTGCCAGCAGTTTTTCCGACAATGAGCAGTTCTTC
CDR3aa: CASSFSDNEQFF

abundance: .
j_gene: TRBJ1-2
d_gene: TRBD1
v_gene: TRBV10-3
CDR3nt: TGTGCCATCAGCCCCGGGACAGGGGTCGGCTACACCTTC
CDR3aa: CAISPGTGVGYTF

abundance: .
j_gene: TRBJ1-3
d_gene: .
v_gene: TRBV19
CDR3nt: TGTGCCAGTACCGTGGAGACAGTCGGTGGAAACACCATATATTTT
CDR3aa: CASTVETVGGNTIYF

abundance: .
j_gene: TRBJ1-1
d_gene: TRBD1
v_gene: TRBV7-3
CDR3nt: TGTGCCAGCGGGACAGGGGTTTACACTGAAGCTTTCTTT
CDR3aa: CASGTGVYTEAFF

abundance: once
j_gene: TRBJ2-3
d_gene: .
v_gene: TRBV28
CDR3nt: TGTGCCAGCAGAACCTCCCCACTCAGGGCCGATACGCAGTATTTT
CDR3aa: CASRTSPLRADTQYF